The TCR beta chain described here comes from a study of Ad26.COV2.S vaccination and SARS-CoV-2 variants. Study overall: Donor got 5x10^10 or 1x10^11 viral particles of Ad26.COV2.S.

Repertoires were generated with immunoSEQ multiplex PCR, while TCRdb's copy carries only in-frame clones and drops some. Among about 350,000 clones, 80% to 90% were seen once, and the ten largest hold roughly a tenth. Treatment in this sample: around 19 received Ad26.COV2.S at low or high dose, single or two shots; 5 received placebo; per-sample allocation not given. It was on day 63 after the first vaccine or placebo injection that samples were taken. A Boston adult aged 18-55 years was the donor. Germline V lookup: CDR1 SGHRS, CDR2 YFSETQ. The CDR3 spans 16 residues. V was cut by 0 bases and J by 0 bases, with 12 bases left in between.

Material: peripheral blood, obtained in a trial of Ad26.COV2.S vaccine versus placebo. The rearrangement joins TRBV5-1 to TRBJ1-1; no definite D call. This TCR was recovered from a person aged 18 to 65 who received the Ad26.COV2.S COVID-19 vaccine or a placebo. The CDR3, as DNA: TGCGCCAGCAGCTTGGGGTCACAGTCCGTGAACACTGAAGCTTTCTTT. Its protein product is CASSLGSQSVNTEAFF.